These T cell receptor beta chains were read from a single sample in a study of cytomegalovirus exposure and HLA in healthy donors. The repertoire was sequenced with immunoSEQ multiplex PCR; TCRdb's copy has only in-frame clones and lacks some. The sample carries around 160,000 clones, 65% to 70% recorded once. Sequencing used PBMCs. Every receptor here comes from a woman between 18 and 29 years old in good health and CMV-seropositive. Both conserved end residues are part of each CDR3. A D gene is named only where the DNA matches it firmly. The size field is filled for only some rows; it gives once, few, many or a size class.

j_gene: TRBJ2-5
v_gene: TRBV4-2
abundance: .
d_gene: .
CDR3nt: TGTGCCAGCAGCCAAGATATAGTGTCGCCAGAGACCCAGTACTTC
CDR3aa: CASSQDIVSPETQYF

j_gene: TRBJ2-7
v_gene: TRBV28
abundance: .
d_gene: .
CDR3nt: TGTGCCAGCAAAAGAGGGTTTGGGGGGGCGAAAACTGCCAGAACCTACGAGCAGTACTTC
CDR3aa: CASKRGFGGAKTARTYEQYF

j_gene: TRBJ2-4
v_gene: TRBV5-1
abundance: .
d_gene: TRBD1
CDR3nt: TGCGCCAGCAGCTTGTCTCCGACAGGGGGTTTGAATGGGGTAGCCAAAAACATTCAGTACTTC
CDR3aa: CASSLSPTGGLNGVAKNIQYF

j_gene: TRBJ1-4
v_gene: TRBV6-5
abundance: .
d_gene: TRBD1
CDR3nt: TGTGCCAGCAGTCCTGGGACAGTAACTAATGAAAAACTGTTTTTT
CDR3aa: CASSPGTVTNEKLFF

j_gene: TRBJ2-1
v_gene: TRBV6-4
abundance: .
d_gene: TRBD2
CDR3nt: TGTGCCAGCAAAAAGACTAGCGGGAGTCCCTACAATGAGCAGTTCTTC
CDR3aa: CASKKTSGSPYNEQFF

j_gene: TRBJ2-7
v_gene: TRBV7-6
abundance: .
d_gene: TRBD2
CDR3nt: TGTGCCAGCAGCGACGCCGGGACTAGCGCTTACGAGCAGTACTTC
CDR3aa: CASSDAGTSAYEQYF

j_gene: TRBJ1-1
v_gene: TRBV29-1
abundance: .
d_gene: .
CDR3nt: TGCAGCGTGCTACAGGCGTCTGGGACTGAAGCTTTCTTT
CDR3aa: CSVLQASGTEAFF

j_gene: TRBJ1-2
v_gene: TRBV30
abundance: few
d_gene: .
CDR3nt: TGTGCCGCGGGCTATGGCTACACCTTC
CDR3aa: CAAGYGYTF

j_gene: TRBJ1-4
v_gene: TRBV5-4
abundance: once
d_gene: TRBD1
CDR3nt: TGTGCCAGCAGCACCAGGACAGGGGGACGAGAAAAACTGTTTTTT
CDR3aa: CASSTRTGGREKLFF

j_gene: TRBJ1-2
v_gene: TRBV5-5
abundance: .
d_gene: TRBD1
CDR3nt: TGTGCCAGCAGCCTCGCTACAGGGGACTATGGCTACACCTTC
CDR3aa: CASSLATGDYGYTF

j_gene: TRBJ2-1
v_gene: TRBV5-1
abundance: .
d_gene: .
CDR3nt: TGCGCCAGCAGCCCCGGGACTCTTTACAATGAGCAGTTCTTC
CDR3aa: CASSPGTLYNEQFF

j_gene: TRBJ2-7
v_gene: TRBV30
abundance: few
d_gene: .
CDR3nt: TGTGCCTGGACCCCAGGGGTAGGGGCAACATACGAGCAGTACTTC
CDR3aa: CAWTPGVGATYEQYF

j_gene: TRBJ1-4
v_gene: TRBV7-6
abundance: few
d_gene: .
CDR3nt: TGTGCCAGCAGCTTAATCCAGGGTGAAAAACTGTTTTTT
CDR3aa: CASSLIQGEKLFF

j_gene: TRBJ1-1
v_gene: TRBV9
abundance: .
d_gene: TRBD1
CDR3nt: TGTGCCAGCAGCCCTGGACAGGGGGCCGGCAGCACTGAAGCTTTCTTT
CDR3aa: CASSPGQGAGSTEAFF

j_gene: TRBJ1-3
v_gene: TRBV6-6
abundance: .
d_gene: .
CDR3nt: TGTGCCAGCAGTTACACCGAAGCGGGAAACACCATATATTTT
CDR3aa: CASSYTEAGNTIYF

j_gene: TRBJ2-1
v_gene: TRBV30
abundance: .
d_gene: .
CDR3nt: TGTGCCTGGAGTGCAGTGGATAGCTGGAATGAGCAGTTCTTC
CDR3aa: CAWSAVDSWNEQFF

j_gene: TRBJ2-1
v_gene: TRBV6-4
abundance: .
d_gene: .
CDR3nt: TGTGCCAGCAGACCAACTCTAGCGAACAATGAGCAGTTCTTC
CDR3aa: CASRPTLANNEQFF

j_gene: TRBJ2-7
v_gene: TRBV18
abundance: once
d_gene: TRBD1
CDR3nt: TGTGCCAGCTCACCCGGGACAGGGAGGCTCGAGCAGTACTTC
CDR3aa: CASSPGTGRLEQYF

j_gene: TRBJ1-3
v_gene: TRBV5-4
abundance: .
d_gene: .
CDR3nt: TGTGCCAGCAGCCCCTACGAGCCACAGTCTGGAAACACCATATATTTT
CDR3aa: CASSPYEPQSGNTIYF

j_gene: TRBJ2-3
v_gene: TRBV2
abundance: .
d_gene: .
CDR3nt: TGTGCCAGCAGCGACAGGAGCACAGATACGCAGTATTTT
CDR3aa: CASSDRSTDTQYF

j_gene: TRBJ2-3
v_gene: TRBV2
abundance: .
d_gene: TRBD1
CDR3nt: TGTGCCAGCTGGACAGGTTTAACAGATACGCAGTATTTT
CDR3aa: CASWTGLTDTQYF

j_gene: TRBJ2-2
v_gene: TRBV30
abundance: .
d_gene: .
CDR3nt: TGTGCCTGGAACGGGAGATCGAACACCGGGGAGCTGTTTTTT
CDR3aa: CAWNGRSNTGELFF

j_gene: TRBJ2-7
v_gene: TRBV27
abundance: .
d_gene: .
CDR3nt: TGTGCCAGTAGAAGTTCCCTCTCCTACGAGCAGTACTTC
CDR3aa: CASRSSLSYEQYF

j_gene: TRBJ2-5
v_gene: TRBV2
abundance: .
d_gene: TRBD2
CDR3nt: TGTGCCAGCAGAGAGAGCGGGACCCTGGAAGAGACCCAGTACTTC
CDR3aa: CASRESGTLEETQYF

j_gene: TRBJ2-3
v_gene: TRBV7-8
abundance: few
d_gene: .
CDR3nt: TGTGCCAGCAGCTTATTAGCGCTTACTAGCACAGATACGCAGTATTTT
CDR3aa: CASSLLALTSTDTQYF

j_gene: TRBJ2-3
v_gene: TRBV9
abundance: once
d_gene: TRBD2
CDR3nt: TGTGCCAGCAGCATAAACGGACTAGCGGGGGCAGATACGCAGTATTTT
CDR3aa: CASSINGLAGADTQYF

j_gene: TRBJ1-6
v_gene: TRBV6-5
abundance: .
d_gene: TRBD1
CDR3nt: TGTGCCAGCAGTTTCGGACAGGGAGGATCACCCCTCCACTTT
CDR3aa: CASSFGQGGSPLHF

j_gene: TRBJ1-3
v_gene: TRBV7-8
abundance: .
d_gene: .
CDR3nt: TGTGCCAGCAGGCTAGGGGTATCAGGGAATGGAAACACCATATATTTT
CDR3aa: CASRLGVSGNGNTIYF

j_gene: TRBJ1-3
v_gene: TRBV4-2
abundance: once
d_gene: TRBD1
CDR3nt: TGTGCCAGCAGCCCCATGGGACAGGGCGCTGGAAACACCATATATTTT
CDR3aa: CASSPMGQGAGNTIYF

j_gene: TRBJ2-1
v_gene: TRBV18
abundance: .
d_gene: .
CDR3nt: TGTGCCAGCTCACCAAGGCAGGGCGGTGGTGAGCAGTTCTTC
CDR3aa: CASSPRQGGGEQFF

j_gene: TRBJ1-1
v_gene: TRBV27
abundance: .
d_gene: .
CDR3nt: TGTGCCAGCAGTTTATTATCAGGGTACACTGAAGCTTTCTTT
CDR3aa: CASSLLSGYTEAFF

j_gene: TRBJ1-3
v_gene: TRBV19
abundance: .
d_gene: .
CDR3nt: TGTGCCAGTAGTATCCCGTACAGCTCTGGAAACACCATATATTTT
CDR3aa: CASSIPYSSGNTIYF

j_gene: TRBJ1-1
v_gene: TRBV18
abundance: few
d_gene: TRBD1
CDR3nt: TGTGCCAGCTCACCCGGTGAAGGGGGCCCTGAAGCTTTCTTT
CDR3aa: CASSPGEGGPEAFF

j_gene: TRBJ2-5
v_gene: TRBV5-5
abundance: .
d_gene: TRBD1
CDR3nt: TGTGCCAGCAGAGCCGGGACAGCCGTCTCGAGCGGCCATCGGGAGACCCAGTACTTC
CDR3aa: CASRAGTAVSSGHRETQYF

j_gene: TRBJ2-7
v_gene: TRBV28
abundance: .
d_gene: TRBD2
CDR3nt: TGTGCCAGCGCAACATTAGCGGGGGGATCCTACGAGCAGTACTTC
CDR3aa: CASATLAGGSYEQYF

j_gene: TRBJ2-3
v_gene: TRBV11-2
abundance: .
d_gene: .
CDR3nt: TGTGCCAGCAGCTTACAAGCTAGCACAGATACGCAGTATTTT
CDR3aa: CASSLQASTDTQYF

j_gene: TRBJ1-4
v_gene: TRBV6-5
abundance: .
d_gene: TRBD1
CDR3nt: TGTGCCAGCAGCCTCGTTGCAGGGGGGAAGGAAAAACTGTTTTTT
CDR3aa: CASSLVAGGKEKLFF

j_gene: TRBJ1-2
v_gene: TRBV9
abundance: .
d_gene: TRBD1
CDR3nt: TGTGCCAGCAGCGCAGATTCCGGGACAGGGCGTGTCTATGGCTACACCTTC
CDR3aa: CASSADSGTGRVYGYTF

j_gene: TRBJ2-7
v_gene: TRBV9
abundance: few
d_gene: .
CDR3nt: TGTGCCAGCAGCGTAGATCCAAACTCCTACGAGCAGTACTTC
CDR3aa: CASSVDPNSYEQYF

j_gene: TRBJ2-5
v_gene: TRBV10-3
abundance: .
d_gene: .
CDR3nt: TGTGCCATCAGTGAGCAAGTTGGAGTACAAGAGACCCAGTACTTC
CDR3aa: CAISEQVGVQETQYF

j_gene: TRBJ2-2
v_gene: TRBV4-1
abundance: .
d_gene: TRBD2
CDR3nt: TGCGCCAGCAGCCACCCTTCTTTGAGACTAGCGGGGCCGAACACCGGGGAGCTGTTTTTT
CDR3aa: CASSHPSLRLAGPNTGELFF

j_gene: TRBJ2-7
v_gene: TRBV18
abundance: .
d_gene: TRBD2
CDR3nt: TGTGCCAGCTCGGTGAGCGGGGTTTCCGTCGAGCAGTACTTC
CDR3aa: CASSVSGVSVEQYF

j_gene: TRBJ2-1
v_gene: TRBV4-3
abundance: once
d_gene: TRBD2
CDR3nt: TGCGCCAGCAGCCCAAGAAGTACTAGCGGACTGATACTGCAGTTCTTC
CDR3aa: CASSPRSTSGLILQFF

j_gene: TRBJ1-4
v_gene: TRBV5-1
abundance: .
d_gene: .
CDR3nt: TGCGCCAGCAGCTTGCGCGGGCCTGAAAAACTGTTTTTT
CDR3aa: CASSLRGPEKLFF

j_gene: TRBJ1-1
v_gene: TRBV5-1
abundance: .
d_gene: .
CDR3nt: TGCGCCAGCAACTTATACGGTTCCGGGGTAAACACTGAAGCTTTCTTT
CDR3aa: CASNLYGSGVNTEAFF

j_gene: TRBJ1-6
v_gene: TRBV30
abundance: .
d_gene: .
CDR3nt: TGTGCCTGGAGTGGTCAGGAAAATTCCCCCCTCCACTTT
CDR3aa: CAWSGQENSPLHF

j_gene: TRBJ2-7
v_gene: TRBV2
abundance: .
d_gene: TRBD2
CDR3nt: TGTGCCAGCAGCGGGAGGGGCAGACGATACGGCGAGCAGTACTTC
CDR3aa: CASSGRGRRYGEQYF

j_gene: TRBJ2-2
v_gene: TRBV6-1
abundance: .
d_gene: TRBD2
CDR3nt: TGTGCCAGCAGTGAATGGAGAGTTCGCACTAGCGTGAACACCGGGGAGCTGTTTTTT
CDR3aa: CASSEWRVRTSVNTGELFF

j_gene: TRBJ1-2
v_gene: TRBV7-8
abundance: .
d_gene: .
CDR3nt: TGTGCCAGCAGCCGACACGAGATCGCCTATGGCTACACCTTC
CDR3aa: CASSRHEIAYGYTF

j_gene: TRBJ2-5
v_gene: TRBV5-4
abundance: .
d_gene: TRBD2
CDR3nt: TGTGCCAGCAGCGGGTGGGAGCGGGGGGTGGAGACCCAGTACTTC
CDR3aa: CASSGWERGVETQYF

j_gene: TRBJ1-1
v_gene: TRBV11-2
abundance: .
d_gene: TRBD1
CDR3nt: TGTGCCAGCAGGATACCCAGGGGGAGCACTGAAGCTTTCTTT
CDR3aa: CASRIPRGSTEAFF

j_gene: TRBJ2-3
v_gene: TRBV29-1
abundance: few
d_gene: .
CDR3nt: TGCAGCGTTGTTAGGGGGAGCACAGATACGCAGTATTTT
CDR3aa: CSVVRGSTDTQYF

j_gene: TRBJ1-2
v_gene: TRBV9
abundance: .
d_gene: TRBD1
CDR3nt: TGTGCCAGCAGCCCGGGACAGACTACTGTCTATGGCTACACCTTC
CDR3aa: CASSPGQTTVYGYTF

j_gene: TRBJ1-1
v_gene: TRBV29-1
abundance: .
d_gene: .
CDR3nt: TGCAGCGCCGGGACAAGCACTGAAGCTTTCTTT
CDR3aa: CSAGTSTEAFF

j_gene: TRBJ2-1
v_gene: TRBV4-1
abundance: .
d_gene: TRBD2
CDR3nt: TGCGCCAGCAGCATTACGATTGGGGGGGATGAGCAGTTCTTC
CDR3aa: CASSITIGGDEQFF

j_gene: TRBJ1-1
v_gene: TRBV6-6
abundance: .
d_gene: .
CDR3nt: TGTGCCAGCACCTCCGGGATTGAAGCTTTCTTT
CDR3aa: CASTSGIEAFF

j_gene: TRBJ2-7
v_gene: TRBV7-9
abundance: .
d_gene: .
CDR3nt: TGTGCCAGCAGCTCCATCAGCGCGAGCTCCTACGAGCAGTACTTC
CDR3aa: CASSSISASSYEQYF

j_gene: TRBJ1-2
v_gene: TRBV7-9
abundance: .
d_gene: TRBD1
CDR3nt: TGTGCCAGCAGCTTGGGACAGGGCGACTATGGCTACACCTTC
CDR3aa: CASSLGQGDYGYTF

j_gene: TRBJ2-7
v_gene: TRBV7-3
abundance: .
d_gene: .
CDR3nt: TGTGCCAGCAGCTTAACAGGGGGAAGCTCCTACGAGCAGTACTTC
CDR3aa: CASSLTGGSSYEQYF